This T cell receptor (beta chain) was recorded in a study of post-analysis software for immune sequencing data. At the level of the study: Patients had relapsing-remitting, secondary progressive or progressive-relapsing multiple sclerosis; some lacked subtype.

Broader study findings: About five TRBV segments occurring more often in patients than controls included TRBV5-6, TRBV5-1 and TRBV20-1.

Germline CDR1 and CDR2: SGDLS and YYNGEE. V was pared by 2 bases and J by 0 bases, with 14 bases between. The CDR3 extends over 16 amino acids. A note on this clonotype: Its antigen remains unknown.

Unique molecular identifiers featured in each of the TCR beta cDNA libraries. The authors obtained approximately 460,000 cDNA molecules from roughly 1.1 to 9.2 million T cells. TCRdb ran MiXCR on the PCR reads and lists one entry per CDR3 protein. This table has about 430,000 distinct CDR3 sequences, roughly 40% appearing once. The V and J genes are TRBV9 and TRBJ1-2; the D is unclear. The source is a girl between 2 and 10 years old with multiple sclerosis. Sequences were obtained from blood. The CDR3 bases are TGTGCCAGCAGCGTCCCCCGTGATGGCCCTAACTATGGCTACACCTTC. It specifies CASSVPRDGPNYGYTF. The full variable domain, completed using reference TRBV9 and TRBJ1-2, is DSGVTQTPKHLITATGQRVTLRCSPRSGDLSVYWYQQSLDQGLQFLIQYYNGEERAKGNILERFSAQQFPDLHSELNLSSLELGDSALYFCASSVPRDGPNYGYTFGSGTRLTVV.